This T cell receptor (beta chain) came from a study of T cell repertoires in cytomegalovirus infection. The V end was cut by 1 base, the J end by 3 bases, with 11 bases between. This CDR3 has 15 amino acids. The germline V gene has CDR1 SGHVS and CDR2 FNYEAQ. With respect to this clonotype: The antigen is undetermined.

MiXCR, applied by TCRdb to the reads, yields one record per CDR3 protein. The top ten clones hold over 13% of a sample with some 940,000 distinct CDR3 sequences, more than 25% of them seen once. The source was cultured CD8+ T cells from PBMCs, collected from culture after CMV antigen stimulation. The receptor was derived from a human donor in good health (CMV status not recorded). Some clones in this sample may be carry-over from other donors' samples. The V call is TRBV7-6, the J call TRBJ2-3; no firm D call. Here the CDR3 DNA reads TGTGCCAGCAGCTTAGAAAGGGCCCTAACAGATACGCAGTATTTT. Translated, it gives CASSLERALTDTQYF. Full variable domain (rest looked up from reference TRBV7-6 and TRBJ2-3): GAGVSQSPRYKVTKRGQDVALRCDPISGHVSLYWYRQALGQGPEFLTYFNYEAQQDKSGLPNDRFSAERPEGSISTLTIQRTEQRDSAMYRCASSLERALTDTQYFGPGTRLTVL.